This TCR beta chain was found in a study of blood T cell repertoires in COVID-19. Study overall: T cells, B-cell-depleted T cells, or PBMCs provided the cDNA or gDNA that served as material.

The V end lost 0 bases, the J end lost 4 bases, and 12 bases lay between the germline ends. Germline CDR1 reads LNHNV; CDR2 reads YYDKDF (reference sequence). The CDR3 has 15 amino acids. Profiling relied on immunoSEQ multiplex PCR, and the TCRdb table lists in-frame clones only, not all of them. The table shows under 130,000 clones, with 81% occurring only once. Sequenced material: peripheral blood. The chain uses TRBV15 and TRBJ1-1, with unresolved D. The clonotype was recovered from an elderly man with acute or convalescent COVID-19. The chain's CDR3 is CATSRESPGITEAFF. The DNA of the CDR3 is TGTGCCACCAGCAGAGAGTCACCGGGGATCACTGAAGCTTTCTTT. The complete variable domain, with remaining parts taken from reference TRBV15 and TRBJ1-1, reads DAMVIQNPRYQVTQFGKPVTLSCSQTLNHNVMYWYQQKSSQAPKLLFHYYDKDFNNEADTPDNFQSRRPNTSFCFLDIRSPGLGDTAMYLCATSRESPGITEAFFGQGTRLTVV.